The clone carrying this T cell receptor (beta chain) has ten or more counts. The antigen is not known. The sample originates from a study of regulatory T cells in long-lasting Graves disease. Findings of the study overall: Those with persistent disease had in common more public clonotypes (around 2,500) than new patients (approximately 1,000). Patients with persistent Graves' had lower TCR diversity than newly diagnosed patients.

V gave up 7 bases and J gave up 3 bases; unmatched junction bases: 5. CDR3 length: 15 amino acids. Germline loops: CDR1 MDHEN, CDR2 SYDVKM. Time point in this sample: persistent/refractory GD, antithyroid drugs over 5 years with positive TRAb. The TCR library was made from RNA extracted from PBMCs. An endocrinology unit in Xi'an, China, supplied the patients. Combining iRepertoire HTBI primers with Arm-PCR of CDR3 regions, the authors built TCR beta libraries. TCRdb re-derived calls from the multiplex PCR reads in MiXCR, one entry per CDR3 protein. Among over 300,000 distinct CDR3 sequences listed, less than 20% were seen once.

The J gene is TRBJ2-1, the V gene TRBV28; 11 bases line up with TRBD2. The source of this sequence is a female donor with Graves disease. The sample was peripheral blood mononuclear cells (PBMCs), taken when the disease was refractory, from a patient treated with antithyroid drugs. CDR3 protein: CASTTSGSRYNEQFF. DNA for the CDR3: TGTGCCAGCACCACTAGCGGGAGTCGCTACAATGAGCAGTTCTTC. Filled out from reference TRBV28 and TRBJ2-1, the complete variable domain reads DVKVTQSSRYLVKRTGEKVFLECVQDMDHENMFWYRQDPGLGLRLIYFSYDVKMKEKGDIPEGYSVSREKKERFSLILESASTNQTSMYLCASTTSGSRYNEQFFGPGTRLTVL.